This T cell receptor beta chain appears in the sequencing data of a study of cytomegalovirus exposure and HLA in healthy donors. Whole-study results and caveats: Per published reports, the classifier diagnosed cytomegalovirus status with high specificity and sensitivity. As immune exposure information, only CMV serostatus was available.

The primer mix had 60 Vbeta and 13 Jbeta primers. The table came from immunoSEQ multiplex PCR; TCRdb's copy has only in-frame clones and leaves some out. In the table there are tens of thousands of clones, 79% of which are singletons. Looked up from germline, CDR1 is KGHSH and CDR2 is LQKENI. This CDR3 is built from 16 residues. V dropped 5 bases and J dropped 6; count of bases not matched to a gene: 11. Worth noting for this clone: Its antigen is currently unknown.

The receptor was derived from a woman aged 40 to 50 in good health and CMV-seropositive. This rearrangement joins TRBV18 to TRBJ1-2, with 11 bases identical to TRBD1. The sequenced sample was PBMCs. Here the CDR3 reads CASSMDRGRRSDGYTF. For the CDR3, the DNA is TGTGCCAGCTCAATGGACAGGGGGCGACGTTCGGATGGCTACACCTTC.